These 5 T cell receptor beta chains were sequenced from one sample in a study of memory B cells and T cells in multiple sclerosis. Stimulus-free culture yielded autoproliferating CFSE-dim and non-proliferating CFSE-high T cells, each sequenced separately. Pooled replicate wells came from 5x10^7 CFSE-labeled PBMCs cultured approximately seven days without stimulus. Profiling relied on immunoSEQ multiplex PCR, and the TCRdb table lists in-frame clones only, not all of them. The repertoire includes approximately 47,000 clones, roughly four fifths of them detected once, and roughly 1% sits in the top ten. These TCRs are of unknown antigen specificity. The source material was PBMCs from blood kept in culture. Receptor source: a human donor with multiple sclerosis.

The rearrangement joins TRBV7-7 to TRBJ2-3; D might be TRBD2 (5 bases). This CDR3 region has 14 residues. The germline V gene encodes CDR1 SSHAT and CDR2 FNYEAQ (reference sequence). V was shortened by 4 bases and J by 4 bases, with 12 bases between the two germline ends. CDR3 protein: CASSSTAGADTQYF. The CDR3 DNA reads TGTGCCAGCAGCTCCACAGCCGGGGCAGATACGCAGTATTTT.

The CDR3 loop reads CASGTASYEQYF. The CDR3, as DNA: TGTGCCTCCGGGACGGCATCCTACGAGCAGTACTTC. The rearrangement links TRBV30 to TRBJ2-5, with D perhaps TRBD1 or TRBD2 (5 bases each). The J call may be in error: the DNA end matches TRBJ2-7 better. This CDR3 region has 12 residues. Per the germline V gene, CDR1 is GTSNPN and CDR2 is SVGIG (reference sequence).

The V gene is TRBV27, the J gene TRBJ1-2; perhaps TRBD1 as D (5 bases). The germline CDR1 and CDR2 sequences are MNHEY and SMNVEV (reference sequence). The CDR3 has 17 residues. The germline V and J ends were trimmed by 0 bases and 0 bases, with 14 bases remaining between them. This CDR3 reads CASSLSRGAGANYGYTF. CDR3 coding DNA: TGTGCCAGCAGTTTATCGCGCGGGGCTGGAGCTAACTATGGCTACACCTTC.

The chain uses TRBV7-3 and TRBJ1-1, with 8 nucleotides matching TRBD1. The CDR3 is 14 amino acids. J was trimmed by 4 bases and V by 3 bases; bases with no gene match: 4. Germline V gene sequence: CDR1 SGHTA, CDR2 FQGTGA. CDR3 bases: TGTGCCAGCAGCTTCCAGGGGGCCGGCACTGAAGCTTTCTTT. Translated: CASSFQGAGTEAFF.

This clone was observed a handful of times. The chain has TRBV30 and TRBJ1-4; maybe TRBD1 (6 bases). V shed 5 bases and J shed 6 bases, with 28 bases lying between them. The length of the CDR3 is 18 residues. CDR1 is GTSNPN and CDR2 is SVGIG in the germline V gene (reference sequence). The CDR3 DNA reads as TGTGCCTGGGCCGGGTTTGCATCGGACCCCCCAGGGGATGAAAAACTGTTTTTT. Translating it yields CAWAGFASDPPGDEKLFF. Variable domain in full (rest from reference TRBV30 and TRBJ1-4): SQTIHQWPATLVQPVGSPLSLECTVEGTSNPNLYWYRQAAGRGLQLLFYSVGIGQISSEVPQNLSASRPQDRQFILSSKKLLLSDSGFYLCAWAGFASDPPGDEKLFFGSGTQLSVL.